These T cell receptor beta chains were read from a single sample in a study of T cells in Graves' hyperthyroidism and ophthalmopathy. Via MiXCR, TCRdb re-called the multiplex PCR reads, giving one row per CDR3 protein. Here the sample spans roughly 400,000 distinct CDR3 sequences, around an eighth being singletons. The material sequenced was blood. The receptors come from a man aged 50-60 years with Graves' ophthalmopathy. Each CDR3 is given with its conserved first and last residue. Each record gives: clone size, J gene, D gene, V gene, CDR3 protein, CDR3 DNA. A D gene is named only where the DNA matches it firmly. Not every row has a clone size; where given, it reads once, few, many or a size class.

clone_size: -; j_call: TRBJ2-7; d_call: TRBD2; v_call: TRBV20-1; cdr3_aa: CSARPPSGSSSYEQYF; cdr3_nt: TGCAGTGCTAGACCACCTAGCGGGAGTTCCTCCTACGAGCAGTACTTC
clone_size: many; j_call: TRBJ2-7; d_call: -; v_call: TRBV7-9; cdr3_aa: CASSLRDYEQYF; cdr3_nt: TGTGCCAGCAGCCTCAGGGATTACGAGCAGTACTTC
clone_size: few; j_call: TRBJ2-4; d_call: TRBD2; v_call: TRBV3-1; cdr3_aa: CASSQRAGAGKNIQYF; cdr3_nt: TGTGCCAGCAGCCAAAGAGCGGGGGCGGGCAAAAACATTCAGTACTTC
clone_size: many; j_call: TRBJ2-7; d_call: TRBD1; v_call: TRBV18; cdr3_aa: CASSPIGQVTYEQYF; cdr3_nt: TGTGCCAGCTCACCCATAGGACAGGTTACCTACGAGCAGTACTTC
clone_size: many; j_call: TRBJ1-1; d_call: -; v_call: TRBV5-1; cdr3_aa: CASSFRELNTEAFF; cdr3_nt: TGCGCCAGCAGCTTCCGGGAATTGAACACTGAAGCTTTCTTT
clone_size: many; j_call: TRBJ1-1; d_call: -; v_call: TRBV12-5; cdr3_aa: CASGPQVAWDTEAFF; cdr3_nt: TGTGCTAGTGGTCCGCAGGTAGCCTGGGACACTGAAGCTTTCTTT
clone_size: many; j_call: TRBJ2-2; d_call: TRBD1; v_call: TRBV29-1; cdr3_aa: CSVDRGRAGELFF; cdr3_nt: TGCAGCGTTGATAGGGGGCGAGCCGGGGAGCTGTTTTTT
clone_size: few; j_call: TRBJ2-1; d_call: -; v_call: TRBV27; cdr3_aa: CASSLPGRLTDNEQFF; cdr3_nt: TGTGCCAGCAGTTTACCAGGGAGACTCACGGACAATGAGCAGTTCTTC
clone_size: many; j_call: TRBJ2-7; d_call: TRBD2; v_call: TRBV6-6; cdr3_aa: CASSYSRLAGNYEQYF; cdr3_nt: TGTGCCAGCAGTTACTCGAGACTAGCGGGTAACTACGAGCAGTACTTC
clone_size: few; j_call: TRBJ2-2; d_call: -; v_call: TRBV29-1; cdr3_aa: CSVEPFDFPSTGELFF; cdr3_nt: TGCAGCGTTGAACCATTTGACTTCCCCTCCACCGGGGAGCTGTTTTTT
clone_size: many; j_call: TRBJ2-7; d_call: -; v_call: TRBV2; cdr3_aa: CASSEKGSYEQYF; cdr3_nt: TGTGCCAGCAGTGAAAAGGGATCCTACGAGCAGTACTTC
clone_size: -; j_call: TRBJ2-7; d_call: -; v_call: TRBV20-1; cdr3_aa: CSATDGTLAVYEQYF; cdr3_nt: TGCAGTGCTACTGACGGGACTCTCGCCGTGTACGAGCAGTACTTC
clone_size: many; j_call: TRBJ2-7; d_call: -; v_call: TRBV3-1; cdr3_aa: CASSPTSNSYEQYF; cdr3_nt: TGTGCCAGCAGCCCAACGTCAAACTCCTACGAGCAGTACTTC
clone_size: -; j_call: TRBJ2-2; d_call: -; v_call: TRBV29-1; cdr3_aa: CSVAQGPSNTGELFF; cdr3_nt: TGCAGCGTTGCCCAGGGACCGTCGAACACCGGGGAGCTGTTTTTT
clone_size: -; j_call: TRBJ1-5; d_call: -; v_call: TRBV4-1; cdr3_aa: CASSQEWYRVRNSNQPQHF; cdr3_nt: TGCGCCAGCAGCCAAGAGTGGTATAGGGTCAGGAATAGCAATCAGCCCCAGCATTTT
clone_size: -; j_call: TRBJ1-1; d_call: TRBD1; v_call: TRBV6-1; cdr3_aa: CASTQSQGARVTEAFF; cdr3_nt: TGTGCCAGCACTCAGAGCCAGGGGGCGCGGGTAACTGAAGCTTTCTTT
clone_size: -; j_call: TRBJ2-1; d_call: TRBD2; v_call: TRBV24-1; cdr3_aa: CATSHPGGPHNEQFF; cdr3_nt: TGTGCCACCAGTCATCCGGGAGGGCCCCACAATGAGCAGTTCTTC
clone_size: few; j_call: TRBJ2-7; d_call: -; v_call: TRBV6-2/TRBV6-3; cdr3_aa: CASSGIKRLGHYEQYF; cdr3_nt: TGTGCCAGCAGTGGGATAAAGAGACTAGGACACTACGAGCAGTACTTC
clone_size: many; j_call: TRBJ2-1; d_call: -; v_call: TRBV13; cdr3_aa: CASSAAGTSYNEQFF; cdr3_nt: TGTGCCAGCAGCGCCGCCGGGACAAGCTACAATGAGCAGTTCTTC
clone_size: -; j_call: TRBJ1-5; d_call: -; v_call: TRBV6-1; cdr3_aa: CASSRPADQPQHF; cdr3_nt: TGTGCCAGCAGCCGTCCGGCGGATCAGCCCCAGCATTTT
clone_size: few; j_call: TRBJ2-5; d_call: -; v_call: TRBV24-1; cdr3_aa: CATSDPSDRLGETQYF; cdr3_nt: TGTGCCACCAGTGATCCCTCCGACAGACTGGGAGAGACCCAGTACTTC
clone_size: -; j_call: TRBJ2-1; d_call: TRBD2; v_call: TRBV7-6; cdr3_aa: CASSSTLAGGSGEQFF; cdr3_nt: TGTGCCAGCAGCTCAACCTTAGCGGGAGGGTCGGGGGAGCAGTTCTTC
clone_size: many; j_call: TRBJ2-2; d_call: -; v_call: TRBV5-1; cdr3_aa: CASSSDTFANTGELFF; cdr3_nt: TGCGCCAGCAGCTCTGACACGTTCGCGAACACCGGGGAGCTGTTTTTT
clone_size: few; j_call: TRBJ2-1; d_call: -; v_call: TRBV6-1; cdr3_aa: CASSWSERTEQFF; cdr3_nt: TGTGCCAGCAGTTGGAGCGAGAGAACTGAGCAGTTCTTC